The 22 T cell receptor beta chains listed next were all sequenced from one sample in a study of T cell responses to AZD1222 COVID-19 vaccine (dated by TCRdb to the early 2020s). What this sample's time point label stands for: baseline before first vaccination. The library was made by the immunoSEQ multiplex PCR assay. TCRdb retrieved this table from immuneACCESS and kept in-frame rearrangements only. Not all clones are present; in checked studies, unresolved V genes account for under half, and no reason is known for the remainder. Within this sample are 100,000 to 150,000 clones, with under 85% of them counted one time only. The ten largest clones add up to approximately 6.2% of the sample. Source: peripheral blood, taken on day 0 of AZD1222 vaccination. The receptors here all came from an adult in good health.

This chain connects TRBV30 to TRBJ1-1; a weak D match, TRBD1 (5 bases). Germline V gene lookup returns CDR1 GTSNPN and CDR2 SVGIG (reference sequence). Trimming removed 3 bases from V and 0 bases from J, with 14 bases in between. The CDR3 has 15 amino acids. This CDR3 reads CAWRARGTLNTEAFF. Written as DNA, the CDR3 is TGTGCCTGGAGGGCACGAGGGACCTTGAACACTGAAGCTTTCTTT.

The rearrangement links TRBV19 to TRBJ1-5; perhaps TRBD1 as D (6 bases). CDR1 and CDR2 (germline): LNHDA, SQIVND (reference sequence). V shed 3 bases and J shed 7 bases, with 13 bases lying between them. There are 14 residues in the CDR3. The CDR3 loop is CASSMGDRPQPQHF. In DNA form, the CDR3 reads TGTGCCAGTAGTATGGGTGACAGGCCCCAGCCCCAGCATTTT.

The gene calls are TRBV2 and TRBJ1-2; D gene unclear. Trimming shortened V by 6 bases and J by 0 bases, and 11 bases separated the two germline ends. From germline, CDR1 is SNHLY and CDR2 FYNNEI. The CDR3 covers 14 residues. The CDR3 protein is CASSQLNSNYGYTF. For the CDR3, the DNA is TGTGCCAGCAGCCAACTAAATTCTAACTATGGCTACACCTTC. Complete variable domain (other parts from reference TRBV2 and TRBJ1-2): EPEVTQTPSHQVTQMGQEVILRCVPISNHLYFYWYRQILGQKVEFLVSFYNNEISEKSEIFDDQFSVERPDGSNFTLKIRSTKLEDSAMYFCASSQLNSNYGYTFGSGTRLTVV.

The chain recombines TRBV5-1 with TRBJ1-6; D gene ambiguous. This CDR3 comprises 14 residues. Per germline, CDR1 SGHRS and CDR2 YFSETQ. The V and J ends lost 4 bases and 8 bases respectively, with 13 bases between them. The CDR3 loop is CASSRENGDSPLHF. CDR3 sequence (DNA): TGCGCCAGCAGCCGGGAGAACGGGGATTCACCCCTCCACTTT. The whole variable domain, filled in from reference TRBV5-1 and TRBJ1-6, reads KAGVTQTPRYLIKTRGQQVTLSCSPISGHRSVSWYQQTPGQGLQFLFEYFSETQRNKGNFPGRFSGRQFSNSRSEMNVSTLELGDSALYLCASSRENGDSPLHFGNGTRLTVT.

This clone was seen only once. The chain links TRBV7-6 to TRBJ2-2, with TRBD2 as a possible D gene (6 bases). Per germline, CDR1 SGHVS and CDR2 FNYEAQ. The CDR3 is 17 residues long. V dropped 4 bases and J dropped 1 base, with 16 bases sitting between them. The CDR3, as DNA: TGTGCCAGCAGCTCCAGCGTTGGGACTTTGAACACCGGGGAGCTGTTTTTT. The encoded protein is CASSSSVGTLNTGELFF.

The genes are TRBV6-2 or TRBV6-3 and TRBJ1-2, with D possibly TRBD1 on 6 matching bases. Trimming cost V 2 bases and J 8 bases, with 18 bases left between them. Germline V gives CDR1 MNHEY, CDR2 SVGEGT. CDR3 length: 15 residues. CDR3 nucleotide sequence: TGTGCCAGCAGTTACCACCAGGACAGTACGCGGGGCTACACCTTC. Translated, it gives CASSYHQDSTRGYTF.

The rearrangement uses TRBV28 and TRBJ2-7, with D possibly being TRBD2 (5 bases). The V end was cut by 6 bases, the J end by 2 bases, with 17 bases between. There are 15 residues in the CDR3. Germline V lookup: CDR1 MDHEN, CDR2 SYDVKM. The CDR3 coding sequence is TGTGCCAGCAGCCAAGGTCGAGGAGGCCCCTACGAGCAGTACTTC. Its protein product is CASSQGRGGPYEQYF. The full variable domain, rest sourced from reference TRBV28 and TRBJ2-7, is DVKVTQSSRYLVKRTGEKVFLECVQDMDHENMFWYRQDPGLGLRLIYFSYDVKMKEKGDIPEGYSVSREKKERFSLILESASTNQTSMYLCASSQGRGGPYEQYFGPGTRLTVT.

J is TRBJ2-7 and V is TRBV7-2, with D possibly being TRBD2 (6 bases). Germline lookup yields CDR1 SGHTA and CDR2 FQGNSA. V lost 1 base, J lost 1 base, and 8 bases lay in between. CDR3 length equals 14 residues. CDR3 sequence: CASSLGRGSYEQYF. The CDR3 nucleotides read TGTGCCAGCAGCTTAGGGCGGGGTTCCTACGAGCAGTACTTC.

This sequence joins TRBV6-5 and TRBJ1-6; 9 bases fit TRBD1. Looked up from germline, CDR1 is MNHEY and CDR2 is SVGAGI. Losses at the gene ends were 4 bases for V and 8 bases for J; bases not matched to a gene: 3. The CDR3 is 14 residues long. CDR3 in DNA: TGTGCCAGCAGTTCCGGACAGGGGCATTCACCCCTCCACTTT. Translated: CASSSGQGHSPLHF.

This clone was found many times. The chain recombines TRBV9 with TRBJ1-1; the D gene is possibly TRBD1 (5 bases). Per the germline V gene, CDR1 is SGDLS and CDR2 is YYNGEE. Trimming took 6 bases from V and 11 from J, leaving 23 bases between them. This CDR3 has 14 amino acids. The CDR3 sequence is CASTPAHRDGRAFF. DNA for the CDR3: TGTGCCAGCACCCCCGCGCACCGGGACGGCCGGGCTTTCTTT.

The chain is built from TRBV24-1 and TRBJ1-2; 7 bases agree with TRBD1. Unmatched junction bases numbered 3, after V lost 12 bases and J lost 3 bases. CDR3 size: 11 residues. CDR1 KGHDR and CDR2 SFDVKD come from the germline V gene. The CDR3: CAAGTDYGYTF. In nucleotides, the CDR3 is TGTGCCGCCGGGACAGACTATGGCTACACCTTC.

The chain carries TRBV2 and TRBJ1-2, with 9 bases matching TRBD1. The CDR3 has 16 residues. The V segment lost 7 bases and the J segment 7 bases; nucleotides outside the gene matches: 16. Germline values: CDR1 SNHLY, CDR2 FYNNEI. The chain's CDR3 is CASIPSAWDRAIGYTF. The CDR3 DNA follows: TGTGCCAGCATCCCTAGCGCCTGGGACAGGGCCATTGGCTACACCTTC.

This sequence joins TRBV11-2 and TRBJ2-7; D ambiguous. Germline loops: CDR1 SGHAT, CDR2 FQNNGV. V was clipped by 1 base and J by 1 base, with 8 bases between them. The CDR3 runs 14 residues. CDR3 sequence: CASSLGAGSYEQYF. In nucleotides, the CDR3 is TGTGCCAGCAGCTTAGGTGCCGGATCCTACGAGCAGTACTTC.

The genes are TRBV6-4 and TRBJ2-7; TRBD2 is a possible D gene (6 bases). The germline V gene has CDR1 MRHNA and CDR2 SNTAGT. CDR3 length: 14 amino acids. Trimming pared 6 bases from V and 4 bases from J, leaving 16 bases between. As DNA, the CDR3 is TGTGCCAGCAGGAGGGACTCGGGACGGTACGAGCAGTACTTC. Translated, it gives CASRRDSGRYEQYF.

This chain joins TRBV28 and TRBJ1-1, with D tentatively TRBD1 (5 bases). V was trimmed by 5 bases and J by 0 bases, leaving 13 bases between them. This CDR3 is built from 15 residues. CDR1 and CDR2 from the germline V gene are MDHEN and SYDVKM. The CDR3 DNA is TGTGCCAGCAGTGCAACAGGCGAGATGAACACTGAAGCTTTCTTT. Translated, it gives CASSATGEMNTEAFF.

A few counts support this clone. As DNA, the CDR3 is TGTGCCAGCAGCCAAGCCCTCTCCAGACTAGCGCCGAACACCGGGGAGCTGTTTTTT. This sequence encodes CASSQALSRLAPNTGELFF. This chain uses TRBV3-1 (or the pseudogene TRBV3-2) with TRBJ2-2; TRBD2 aligns across 8 bases. From germline, CDR1 is LGHDT and CDR2 YNNKEL (reference sequence). This CDR3 has 19 amino acids. The V gene end was trimmed by 1 base and the J gene end by 0 bases; junction bases not matched to a gene: 10.

For the CDR3, the DNA is TGTGCCAGCAGCAAGTACGGGGGGCCAGCTTTCTTT. Amino acid sequence: CASSKYGGPAFF. The V call is TRBV6-4, the J call TRBJ1-1; a possible D gene is TRBD1 (6 bases). The germline V gene encodes CDR1 MRHNA and CDR2 SNTAGT. This CDR3 is built from 12 residues. Trimming removed 6 bases at V and 10 bases at J, with 15 bases between.

The chain couples TRBV4-2 to TRBJ1-5; D remains unclear. The CDR3 runs 15 residues. The V gene lost 4 bases and the J gene lost 6 bases, with 16 bases spanning the gap. Germline CDR1 LGHNA, CDR2 YNFKEQ. The CDR3 nucleotides read TGTGCCAGCAGCCTCTGGGGAGGGTTCGGTCAGCCCCAGCATTTT. Its protein is CASSLWGGFGQPQHF.

This sequence joins TRBV3-1 (or the pseudogene TRBV3-2) and TRBJ2-3; 10 nucleotides line up with TRBD2. J lost 6 bases, V lost 4 bases, and 13 bases had no gene match. The CDR3 is made up of 17 amino acids. The germline V gene encodes CDR1 LGHDT and CDR2 YNNKEL (reference sequence). For the CDR3, the DNA is TGTGCCAGCAGCCCTTGGGGAGCGGGGGGGATTAGGGATACGCAGTATTTT. Protein product: CASSPWGAGGIRDTQYF.

This clone was seen a single time. This chain uses TRBV5-6 with TRBJ2-7; possibly TRBD1 or TRBD2 for D (5 bases each). Deletions cut 3 bases from V and 5 bases from J, with 18 bases between. Per germline, CDR1 SGHDT and CDR2 YYEEEE. The CDR3 loop spans 15 amino acids. The chain's CDR3 is CASSWVTGAGNEQYF. In DNA, the CDR3 is TGTGCCAGCAGCTGGGTTACCGGGGCTGGGAACGAGCAGTACTTC.

The rearrangement joins TRBV4-1 to TRBJ1-1, with D uncertain. CDR1 is MGHRA and CDR2 is YSYEKL in the germline V gene. The germline V and J ends were trimmed by 0 bases and 4 bases, with 6 bases remaining between them. The CDR3 contains 13 residues. DNA for the CDR3: TGCGCCAGCAGCCAAGAATATGGCACTGAAGCTTTCTTT. Amino acid sequence: CASSQEYGTEAFF.

The gene calls are TRBV5-6 and TRBJ2-7, with a weak D call TRBD2 (6 bases). Germline V gives CDR1 SGHDT, CDR2 YYEEEE. The V end was cut by 2 bases, the J end by 3 bases, with 15 bases between. The CDR3 totals 15 residues. CDR3 bases: TGTGCCAGCAGCTTCCTCCGGGACTCCCGCTACGAGCAGTACTTC. This codes for CASSFLRDSRYEQYF. Combining the CDR3 with reference TRBV5-6 and TRBJ2-7 gives the whole variable domain DAGVTQSPTHLIKTRGQQVTLRCSPKSGHDTVSWYQQALGQGPQFIFQYYEEEERQRGNFPDRFSGHQFPNYSSELNVNALLLGDSALYLCASSFLRDSRYEQYFGPGTRLTVT.